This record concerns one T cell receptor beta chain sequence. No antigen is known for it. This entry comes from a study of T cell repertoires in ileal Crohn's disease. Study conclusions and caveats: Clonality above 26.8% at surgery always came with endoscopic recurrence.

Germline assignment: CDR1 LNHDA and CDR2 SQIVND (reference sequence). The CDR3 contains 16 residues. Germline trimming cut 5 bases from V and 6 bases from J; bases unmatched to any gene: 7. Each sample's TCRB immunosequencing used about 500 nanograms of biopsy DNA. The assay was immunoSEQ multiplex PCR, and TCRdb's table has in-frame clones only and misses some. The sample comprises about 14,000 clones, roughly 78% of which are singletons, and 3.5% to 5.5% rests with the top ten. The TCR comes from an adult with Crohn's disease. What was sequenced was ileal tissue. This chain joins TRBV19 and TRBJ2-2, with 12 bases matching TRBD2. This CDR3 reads CASSSRLAGVPGELFF. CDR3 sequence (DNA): TGTGCCAGTAGTTCCCGACTAGCGGGGGTCCCCGGGGAGCTGTTTTTT.